This T cell receptor (beta chain) was recorded in a study of technical replicates of blood from a handful of donors. Germline V gene data show CDR1 as ENHRY and CDR2 as SYGVKD. J gave up 3 bases and V 10 bases, and 12 bases lay outside the gene matches. This CDR3 has 14 residues. Method: immunoSEQ multiplex PCR; TCRdb's copy keeps in-frame clones and lacks some. Of 40,000 to 60,000 clones listed, approximately 90% are singletons. The receptor's source is a human donor in good health. Some clones in this sample may be carry-over from other donors' samples. The sequenced material came from PBMCs. The chain carries TRBV10-3 and TRBJ2-7, with 7 bases matching TRBD1. The CDR3 sequence: CATRRDSSYYEQYF. The CDR3 DNA reads TGTGCCACTCGTAGGGACAGTTCATACTACGAGCAGTACTTC.